The clone carrying this T cell receptor (beta chain) has only one observation. Its antigen remains unidentified. Libraries were prepared by immunoSEQ multiplex PCR; TCRdb keeps only in-frame clonotypes and omits some of them. The data show some 120,000 clones, with over 90% seen just once and 0.9% to 0.95% held by the top ten. V dropped 6 bases and J dropped 5; count of bases not matched to a gene: 8. The CDR3 contains 14 residues. The germline gives CDR1 LNHDA, CDR2 SQIVND (reference sequence). The data stem from a study of T cell responses to AZD1222 COVID-19 vaccine. Findings and caveats of the study: Seropositive status at baseline applied to only five to seven AZD1222 recipients. In a largely white British group with more females than males, clonal diversity was possibly underestimated.

The receptor's source is an adult in good health. Material: peripheral blood, obtained on day 0 of AZD1222 vaccination. This sequence joins TRBV19 and TRBJ1-1; TRBD1 aligns across 8 bases. The CDR3 region has the DNA TGTGCCAGTAGCCTCAGGGGGCTAGTGACTGAAGCTTTCTTT. Amino acids: CASSLRGLVTEAFF.